Only a few counts were recorded for the clone carrying this TCR beta chain. This sample is drawn from a study of T-cell reconstitution after alpha-beta-depleted transplantation in children. The CDR3 totals 14 residues. Deletions cut 0 bases from V and 6 bases from J, with 9 bases between. Germline lookup yields CDR1 KGHSH and CDR2 LQKENI. Preparing the TCRbeta library involved the use of unique molecular identifiers. TCRdb analysed the PCR reads with MiXCR anew, one entry per CDR3 protein. The sample records around 580,000 distinct CDR3 sequences, 27% being singletons. The sample here was PBMCs, taken before TCRalphabeta/CD19-depleted stem cell transplant. This TCR was sampled from a boy in the first two years of life with Wiskott-Aldrich syndrome, due to receive a stem cell transplant. This chain joins TRBV18 and TRBJ2-1; D call uncertain. CDR3 loop: CASSPPSLSNEQFF. CDR3 coding DNA: TGTGCCAGCTCACCACCGTCACTAAGCAATGAGCAGTTCTTC. Drawing the rest from reference TRBV18 and TRBJ2-1, the complete variable domain is NAGVMQNPRHLVRRRGQEARLRCSPMKGHSHVYWYRQLPEEGLKFMVYLQKENIIDESGMPKERFSAEFPKEGPSILRIQQVVRGDSAAYFCASSPPSLSNEQFFGPGTRLTVL.